This T cell receptor beta chain was obtained from a study of blood T cell repertoires in COVID-19. The length of the CDR3 is 14 residues. The germline V gene encodes CDR1 KGHSH and CDR2 LQKENI. V gave up 3 bases and J gave up 6 bases; unmatched junction bases: 4. Here immunoSEQ multiplex PCR was the method, and the copy in TCRdb shows in-frame clones only, minus some. This repertoire shows tens of thousands of clones, roughly nine tenths found once; its top ten account for 15% to 20%. The origin of this receptor is a man aged 55-75 years with active or convalescent COVID-19. The sequencing input was peripheral blood. The rearrangement joins TRBV18 to TRBJ2-3; 9 nucleotides align to TRBD2. As DNA, the CDR3 is TGTGCCAGCTCACCGGGACTAGCCGGGGATACGCAGTATTTT. Translated: CASSPGLAGDTQYF. The full variable domain, its missing parts supplied by reference TRBV18 and TRBJ2-3, is NAGVMQNPRHLVRRRGQEARLRCSPMKGHSHVYWYRQLPEEGLKFMVYLQKENIIDESGMPKERFSAEFPKEGPSILRIQQVVRGDSAAYFCASSPGLAGDTQYFGPGTRLTVL.